This TCR beta chain is from a study of cytomegalovirus exposure and HLA in healthy donors. Study-wide results and limits: A highly shared variant cluster was judged a likely technical artifact. Researchers catalogued roughly 170 TCR beta chains as cytomegalovirus-associated.

About this clone: Its specificity is unknown.

Vbeta (60) and Jbeta (13) primers were used in the PCR. TCRdb's copy holds only in-frame clones and misses some; the assay was immunoSEQ multiplex PCR. This sample has about 60,000 clones; approximately 63% occur once, and the top ten carry just under 20%. The clonotype was recovered from a woman aged 60-70 years in good health and CMV-seropositive. The source material was PBMCs.

This CDR3 is CASSELTGSYGYTF. The CDR3 region has the DNA TGTGCCAGCAGTGAGTTGACAGGAAGCTATGGCTACACCTTC. V gene TRBV2 combines with J gene TRBJ1-2; weak D call: TRBD1 (6 bases). V lost 3 bases and J lost 4, with 12 bases in between. The germline V gene has CDR1 SNHLY and CDR2 FYNNEI. The CDR3 loop spans 14 amino acids.